This TCR beta chain was recorded in a study of blood T cell repertoires in COVID-19. Authors' analysis steps: Reference gene primer amplification in the assay estimated nucleated cell counts. TCRdb's table, derived via immunoSEQ multiplex PCR, lists solely in-frame clones and lacks some. V and J calls and clone size come straight from that table; D and trimming were deduced from the DNA. The top ten hold approximately 1.5% of the sample, which has nearly 300,000 clones, 84% seen once. This clone was seen only a few times. The germline gives CDR1 SNHLY, CDR2 FYNNEI. V lost 4 bases and J lost 4, with 16 bases in between. The CDR3 spans 15 residues.

The source material was peripheral blood. V gene TRBV2 combines with J gene TRBJ1-1; tentatively, D is TRBD1 (5 bases). This receptor was taken from a human donor with COVID-19, enrolled during active disease. The donor label of this sample is uncertain. The CDR3 sequence is CASSGRAGSRTEAFF. The CDR3 DNA sequence: TGTGCCAGCAGTGGAAGGGCAGGGTCCCGCACTGAAGCTTTCTTT.